The 2 T cell receptor beta chains presented below share a single source sample, sequenced in a study of CD8+CD57+ T cells in acquired aplastic anemia. TCR beta VDJ combinations and CDR3 sequences were profiled from genomic DNA. A single record per CDR3 protein comes from TCRdb applying MiXCR to the reads. This table has 89,000 or so distinct CDR3 sequences, around two thirds appearing once. For sequencing, patients were chosen who had shown expansion of CD8+CD57+ cells by flow cytometry. The sequencing input was sorted CD4+, CD8+, or CD8+CD57+ T cells (not recorded which) from PBMCs. All receptors derive from a human donor with aplastic anemia.

The rearrangement links TRBV7-6 to TRBJ2-5; 7 bases agree with TRBD1. There are 16 residues in the CDR3. Germline CDR1 SGHVS, CDR2 FNYEAQ. The junction had 10 bases not matched to a gene; V was cut back by 5 bases and J by 1 base. CDR3 sequence reads: CASSQQGPSLQETQYF. DNA of the CDR3: TGTGCCAGCAGCCAACAGGGGCCCTCCCTCCAAGAGACCCAGTACTTC.

This clonotype was detected ten times or more. The chain combines TRBV6-5 with TRBJ1-2; TRBD1 might be the D (6 bases). Germline CDR1 is MNHEY and CDR2 is SVGAGI. This CDR3 comprises 14 residues. V lost 4 bases to trimming and J lost 4 bases, with 13 bases between them. For the CDR3, the DNA is TGTGCCAGCAGTTCCGCCGGGACACTCTATGGCTACACCTTC. Translating gives CASSSAGTLYGYTF.